This TCR beta chain was sequenced during a study of T cells in Graves' hyperthyroidism and ophthalmopathy. There were TCR beta CDR3 regions amplified from RNA transcripts. The HTBI primer set served for first-round RT-PCR of the TCR CDR3. TCRdb re-analysed the multiplex PCR reads in MiXCR, keeping a single row per CDR3 protein. Here the sample spans a few hundred thousand distinct CDR3 sequences, 16% being singletons. Study outcomes and limitations: A model of 13 V-J pairs discriminated ophthalmopathy from stable hyperthyroidism.

Ophthalmopathy patients had moderate-to-severe active disease, CAS ≥3, NOSPECS ≥4, and disease duration under 3 months. Germline values: CDR1 SNHLY, CDR2 FYNNEI. This CDR3 region has 14 residues. This clonotype has more than one count but fewer than ten. No antigen is known for it. At one end the junction does not follow the germline gene, possibly because of a read error. The sample consisted of blood. This clonotype originated in a woman in her 40s with Graves' ophthalmopathy. The J gene is TRBJ2-7, the V gene TRBV2; D gene uncertain. The CDR3 DNA reads as TGTACCAGCCGAACCTCCACCAATAAATACGAGCAGTACTTC. This translates into CTSRTSTNKYEQYF.